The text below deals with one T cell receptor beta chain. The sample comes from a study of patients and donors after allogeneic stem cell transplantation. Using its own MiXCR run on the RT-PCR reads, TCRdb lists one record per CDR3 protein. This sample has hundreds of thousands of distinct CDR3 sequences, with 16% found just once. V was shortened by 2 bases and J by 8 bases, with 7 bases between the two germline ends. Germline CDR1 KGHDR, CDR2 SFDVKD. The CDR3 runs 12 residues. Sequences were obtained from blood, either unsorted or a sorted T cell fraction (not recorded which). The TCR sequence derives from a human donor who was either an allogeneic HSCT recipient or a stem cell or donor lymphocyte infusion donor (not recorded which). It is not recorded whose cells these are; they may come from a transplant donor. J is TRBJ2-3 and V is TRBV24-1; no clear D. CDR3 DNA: TGTGCCACCAGTGATTCCCTTTTTACGCAGTATTTT. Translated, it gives CATSDSLFTQYF.